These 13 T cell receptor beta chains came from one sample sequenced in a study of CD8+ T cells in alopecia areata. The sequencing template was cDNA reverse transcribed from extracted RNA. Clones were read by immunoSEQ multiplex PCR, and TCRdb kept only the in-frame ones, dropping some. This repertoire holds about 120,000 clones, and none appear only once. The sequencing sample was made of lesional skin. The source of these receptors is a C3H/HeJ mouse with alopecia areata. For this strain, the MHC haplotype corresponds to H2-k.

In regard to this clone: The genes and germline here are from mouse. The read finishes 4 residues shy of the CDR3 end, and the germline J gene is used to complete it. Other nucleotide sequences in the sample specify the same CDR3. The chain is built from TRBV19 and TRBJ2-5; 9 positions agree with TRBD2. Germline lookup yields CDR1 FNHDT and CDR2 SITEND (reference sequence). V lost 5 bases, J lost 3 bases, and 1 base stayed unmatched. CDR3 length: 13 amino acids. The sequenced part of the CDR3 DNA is TGTGCCAGCAGGGACTGGGGTCAAGAC. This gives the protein CASRDWGQD. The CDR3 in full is CASRDWGQDTQYF.

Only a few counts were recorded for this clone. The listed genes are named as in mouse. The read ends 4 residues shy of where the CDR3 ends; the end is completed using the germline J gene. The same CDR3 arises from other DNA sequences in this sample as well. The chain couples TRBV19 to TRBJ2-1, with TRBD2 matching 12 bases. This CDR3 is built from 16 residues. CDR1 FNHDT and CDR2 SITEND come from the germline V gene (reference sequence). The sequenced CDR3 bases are TGTGCCAGCAGTATCGACTGGGGGGGCGCTGGGGCT. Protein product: CASSIDWGGAGA. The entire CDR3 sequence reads CASSIDWGGAGAEQFF. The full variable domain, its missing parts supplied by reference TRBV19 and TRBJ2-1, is GGIITQTPKFLIGQEGQKLTLKCQQNFNHDTMYWYRQDSGKGLRLIYYSITENDLQKGDLSEGYDASREKKSSFSLTVTSAQKNEMAVFLCASSIDWGGAGAEQFFGPGTRLTVL.

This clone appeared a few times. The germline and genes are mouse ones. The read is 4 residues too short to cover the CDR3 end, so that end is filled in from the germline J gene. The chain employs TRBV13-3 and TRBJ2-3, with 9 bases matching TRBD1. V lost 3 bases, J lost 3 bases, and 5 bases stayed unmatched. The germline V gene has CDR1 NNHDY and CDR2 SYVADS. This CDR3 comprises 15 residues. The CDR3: CASSVGQGGAETLYF. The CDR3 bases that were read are TGTGCCAGCAGTGTGGGACAGGGAGGAGCAGAA.

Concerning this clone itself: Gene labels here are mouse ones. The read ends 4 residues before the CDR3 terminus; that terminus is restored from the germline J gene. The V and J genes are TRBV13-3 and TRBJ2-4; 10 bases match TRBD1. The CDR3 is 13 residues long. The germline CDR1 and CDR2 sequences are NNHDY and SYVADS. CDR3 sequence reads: CASSRTGGNTLYF. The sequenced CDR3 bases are TGTGCCAGCAGTCGGACAGGGGGTAAC.

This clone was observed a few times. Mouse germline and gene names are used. The CDR3 sequence: CASSTPGLGYSQNTLYF. The sequenced CDR3 bases are TGTGCCAGCAGTACCCCGGGACTGGGGTATAGTCAAAAC. The chain carries TRBV13-3 and TRBJ2-4, with 10 bases lining up with TRBD2. Read coverage stops 4 residues before the CDR3 terminus; the germline J gene supplies the remainder. This CDR3 spans 17 amino acids. Germline V lookup: CDR1 NNHDY, CDR2 SYVADS. With V trimmed by 4 bases and J by 0 bases, 8 bases remained unmatched.

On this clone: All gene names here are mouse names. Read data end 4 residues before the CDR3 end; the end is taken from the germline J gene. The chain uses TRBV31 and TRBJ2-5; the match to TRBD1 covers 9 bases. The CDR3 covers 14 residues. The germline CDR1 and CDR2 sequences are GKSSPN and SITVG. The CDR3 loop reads CAWSHGQGPDTQYF. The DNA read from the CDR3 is TGTGCCTGGAGTCACGGACAGGGGCCAGAC.

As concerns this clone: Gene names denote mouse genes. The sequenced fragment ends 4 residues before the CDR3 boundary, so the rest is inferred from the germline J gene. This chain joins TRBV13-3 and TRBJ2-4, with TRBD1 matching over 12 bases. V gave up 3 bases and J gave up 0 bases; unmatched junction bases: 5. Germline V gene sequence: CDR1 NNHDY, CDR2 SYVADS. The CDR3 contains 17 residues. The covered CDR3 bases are TGTGCCAGCAGTGGGGGACAGGGGGCGCGGAGTCAAAAC. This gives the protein CASSGGQGARSQN. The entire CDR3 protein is CASSGGQGARSQNTLYF.

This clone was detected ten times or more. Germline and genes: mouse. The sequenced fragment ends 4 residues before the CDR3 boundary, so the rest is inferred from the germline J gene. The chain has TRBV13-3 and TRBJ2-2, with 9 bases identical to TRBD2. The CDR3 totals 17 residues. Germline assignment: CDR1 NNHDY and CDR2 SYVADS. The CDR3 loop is CASSDTGGKGAIGQLYF. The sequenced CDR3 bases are TGTGCCAGCAGTGATACTGGGGGGAAAGGTGCCATCGGG.

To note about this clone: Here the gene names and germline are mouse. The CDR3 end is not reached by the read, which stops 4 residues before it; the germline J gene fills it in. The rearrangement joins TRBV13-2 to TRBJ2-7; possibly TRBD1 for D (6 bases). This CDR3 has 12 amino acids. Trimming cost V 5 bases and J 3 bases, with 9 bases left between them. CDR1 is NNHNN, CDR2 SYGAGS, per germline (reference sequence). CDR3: CASGGQIYEQYF. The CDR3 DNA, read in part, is TGTGCCAGCGGGGGACAAATCTAT.

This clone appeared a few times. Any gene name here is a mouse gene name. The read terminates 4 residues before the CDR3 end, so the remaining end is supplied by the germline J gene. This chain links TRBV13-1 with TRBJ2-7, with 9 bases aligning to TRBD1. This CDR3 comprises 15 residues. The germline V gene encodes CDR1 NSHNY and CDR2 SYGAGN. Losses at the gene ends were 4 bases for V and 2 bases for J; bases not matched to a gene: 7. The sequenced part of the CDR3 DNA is TGTGCCAGCAGTTTTCCCCGGGACAGGGCCTAT. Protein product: CASSFPRDRAY. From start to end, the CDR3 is CASSFPRDRAYEQYF.

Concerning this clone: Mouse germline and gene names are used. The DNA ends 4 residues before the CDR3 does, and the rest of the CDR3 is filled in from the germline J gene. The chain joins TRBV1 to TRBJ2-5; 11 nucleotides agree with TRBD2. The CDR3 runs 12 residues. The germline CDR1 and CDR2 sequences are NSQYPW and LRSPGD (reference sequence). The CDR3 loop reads CTCWDWGDTQYF. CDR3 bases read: TGCACCTGCTGGGACTGGGGGGAC.

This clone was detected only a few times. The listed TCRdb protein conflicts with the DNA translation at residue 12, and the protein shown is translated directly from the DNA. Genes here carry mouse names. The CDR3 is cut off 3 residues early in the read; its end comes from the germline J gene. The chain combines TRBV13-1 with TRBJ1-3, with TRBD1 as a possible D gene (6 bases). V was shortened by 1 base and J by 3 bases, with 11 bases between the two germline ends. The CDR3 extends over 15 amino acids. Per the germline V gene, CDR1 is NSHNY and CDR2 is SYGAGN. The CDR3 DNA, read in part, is TGTGCCAGCAGTGATAGGGCAGGGGATGGAAATACG. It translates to CASSDRAGDGNT. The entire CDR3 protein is CASSDRAGDGNTLYF.

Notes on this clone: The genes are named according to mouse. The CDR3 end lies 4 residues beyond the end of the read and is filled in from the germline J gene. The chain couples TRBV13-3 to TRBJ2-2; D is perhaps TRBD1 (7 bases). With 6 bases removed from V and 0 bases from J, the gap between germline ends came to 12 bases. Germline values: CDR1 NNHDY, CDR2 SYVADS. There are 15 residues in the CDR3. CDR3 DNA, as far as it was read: TGTGCCAGCACCCCAGGGGGGACAAACACCGGG. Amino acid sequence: CASTPGGTNTG. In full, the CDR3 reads CASTPGGTNTGQLYF.